This T cell receptor beta chain was recorded in a study of radiotherapy plus CTLA-4 blockade in lung cancer. Study results and caveats: TCR clones from tumors expanded in blood after radiotherapy plus ipilimumab.

Profiled with immunoSEQ multiplex PCR; TCRdb holds only in-frame clones, not every one. The sample holds about 59,000 clones, less than 85% seen once. Chemo-refractory metastatic non-small-cell lung cancer patients received focal radiation with ipilimumab CTLA-4 blockade. Of note for this clone: The antigen is not known.

The material sequenced was peripheral blood, taken from a patient treated with radiotherapy plus ipilimumab. The receptor's source is a human donor with non-small cell lung cancer who had a complete response to radiotherapy plus ipilimumab.

CDR3 in amino acids: CASSLLAGVYNEQFF. Written as DNA, the CDR3 is TGCGCCAGCAGCTTACTAGCGGGGGTCTACAATGAGCAGTTCTTC. The J gene is TRBJ2-1, the V gene TRBV5-1; 11 bases are a match to TRBD2. Germline-derived CDR1 and CDR2 are SGHRS and YFSETQ. The CDR3 covers 15 residues. Losses at the gene ends were 2 bases for V and 3 bases for J; bases not matched to a gene: 1. Using reference TRBV5-1 and TRBJ2-1 for the parts outside the CDR3, the full variable domain is KAGVTQTPRYLIKTRGQQVTLSCSPISGHRSVSWYQQTPGQGLQFLFEYFSETQRNKGNFPGRFSGRQFSNSRSEMNVSTLELGDSALYLCASSLLAGVYNEQFFGPGTRLTVL.